This record concerns one T cell receptor (beta chain) sequence. What it binds is unknown. Germline V lookup: CDR1 SEHNR, CDR2 FQNEAQ (reference sequence). J gave up 6 bases and V 3 bases, and 4 bases lay outside the gene matches. CDR3 size: 15 residues. Measured with immunoSEQ multiplex PCR; TCRdb has only the in-frame clones, and not every one. This table holds around 250,000 clones, around 91% found once. These data are taken from a study of cytomegalovirus exposure and HLA in healthy donors. Study-wide results and limits: Cytomegalovirus association was listed for roughly 160 TCR beta chains.

Sequenced input: PBMCs. The receptor was isolated from a woman in her thirties in good health and CMV-seronegative. This chain uses TRBV7-9 with TRBJ2-1; 11 nucleotides align to TRBD2. This CDR3 is CASSFGLAGGNEQFF. CDR3 coding DNA: TGTGCCAGCAGCTTTGGTCTAGCGGGAGGCAATGAGCAGTTCTTC.